The T cell receptor beta chain under discussion was sequenced for a study of graft-versus-host responses after intestinal transplantation. Clones were sequenced by immunoSEQ multiplex PCR, and TCRdb holds only the in-frame ones, with some missing. Found here are about 88,000 clones, approximately 89% of them singletons; the top ten hold less than 0.45%. In germline, CDR1 is SGHNT, CDR2 YENEEA. The germline V and J ends were trimmed by 1 base and 3 bases, with 5 bases remaining between them. The CDR3 extends over 13 amino acids. Of note for this clone: Its antigen is unidentified.

This clonotype was sampled from a human donor who was the organ donor for an intestinal transplant. Sequencing used unstimulated CD4+ T cells sorted from spleen or lymph node cells, obtained before transplant. This chain joins TRBV11-3 and TRBJ2-3, with D uncertain. CDR3 coding DNA: TGTGCCAGCAGCTTAGGAGAAACAGATACGCAGTATTTT. Translation gives CASSLGETDTQYF. The variable domain in full, completed from reference TRBV11-3 and TRBJ2-3, reads EAGVVQSPRYKIIEKKQPVAFWCNPISGHNTLYWYLQNLGQGPELLIRYENEEAVDDSQLPKDRFSAERLKGVDSTLKIQPAELGDSAVYLCASSLGETDTQYFGPGTRLTVL.